Presented here are 29 T cell receptor beta chains from one specimen sequenced in a study of T cell repertoires in cytomegalovirus infection. Each CDR3 protein is one row after TCRdb ran MiXCR on the reads. There are roughly 800,000 distinct CDR3 sequences in the sample; just under 30% occur only once, and about an eighth lies in the top ten. These receptors are not linked to any known antigen. Material: cultured CD8+ T cells from PBMCs, obtained from culture after CMV antigen stimulation. All receptors come from a human donor in good health (CMV status not recorded). Some clones in this sample may be carry-over from other donors' samples.

This chain uses TRBV29-1 with TRBJ1-1; 8 bases map to TRBD1. The CDR3 is 14 residues long. V was pared by 0 bases and J by 3 bases, with 3 bases of the junction left unmatched. Germline V lookup: CDR1 SQVTM, CDR2 ANQGSEA. This CDR3 is CSVEEQGGDTEAFF. In nucleotides, the CDR3 is TGCAGCGTTGAAGAACAGGGGGGGGACACTGAAGCTTTCTTT. Full variable domain (outside the CDR3, taken from reference TRBV29-1 and TRBJ1-1): SAVISQKPSRDICQRGTSLTIQCQVDSQVTMMFWYRQQPGQSLTLIATANQGSEATYESGFVIDKFPISRPNLTFSTLTVSNMSPEDSSIYLCSVEEQGGDTEAFFGQGTRLTVV.

The chain recombines TRBV12-3 or TRBV12-4 with TRBJ1-1; no clear D. V gave up 2 bases and J gave up 3 bases, with 10 bases separating them. The CDR3 contains 14 residues. The DNA of the CDR3 is TGTGCCAGCAGTTTAACCCCGAGGGACACTGAAGCTTTCTTT. It specifies CASSLTPRDTEAFF.

This clonotype showed up many times. The rearrangement uses TRBV7-8 and TRBJ2-1; 8 nucleotides line up with TRBD2. This CDR3 contains 12 residues. V lost 10 bases and J lost 10; bases outside the gene matches: 9. CDR1 and CDR2 from the germline V gene are SGHVS and FQNEAQ. In DNA, the CDR3 is TGTGCCACCATAGCGGGGCTGGGAGAGCAGTTCTTC. Amino acids: CATIAGLGEQFF.

This rearrangement joins TRBV27 to TRBJ1-5; D is unclear. V was pared by 8 bases and J by 7 bases, with 12 bases between. This CDR3 is built from 12 residues. The germline gives CDR1 MNHEY, CDR2 SMNVEV (reference sequence). The CDR3 spells CASCRIGQPQHF. In DNA form, the CDR3 reads TGTGCCAGCTGCCGGATAGGCCAGCCCCAGCATTTT.

J is TRBJ2-1 and V is TRBV7-9, with 10 bases identical to TRBD2. The CDR3 loop spans 17 amino acids. The V gene's germline CDR1 is SEHNR and CDR2 FQNEAQ (reference sequence). V lost 7 bases and J lost 4; bases outside the gene matches: 13. Here the CDR3 reads CASIPLAGGPSYNEQFF. For the CDR3, the DNA is TGTGCCAGCATCCCCTTAGCGGGGGGCCCCTCATACAATGAGCAGTTCTTC. The whole variable domain, filled in from reference TRBV7-9 and TRBJ2-1, reads DTGVSQNPRHKITKRGQNVTFRCDPISEHNRLYWYRQTLGQGPEFLTYFQNEAQLEKSRLLSDRFSAERPKGSFSTLEIQRTEQGDSAMYLCASIPLAGGPSYNEQFFGPGTRLTVL.

V is TRBV27 and J is TRBJ2-2, with unresolved D. V was clipped by 5 bases and J by 3 bases, with 10 bases between them. The CDR3 is 14 amino acids. Looked up from germline, CDR1 is MNHEY and CDR2 is SMNVEV (reference sequence). For the CDR3, the DNA is TGTGCCAGCAGTCTCTGGCCCCACACCGGGGAGCTGTTTTTT. Its translation is CASSLWPHTGELFF.

The chain has TRBV28 and TRBJ2-5; 9 nucleotides align to TRBD2. J was trimmed by 3 bases and V by 6 bases; bases with no gene match: 11. The germline V gene encodes CDR1 MDHEN and CDR2 SYDVKM. CDR3 length: 16 amino acids. CDR3 nucleotide sequence: TGTGCCAGCAGCCAGGAGGCGGGGGGGTTAAAAGAGACCCAGTACTTC. Protein product: CASSQEAGGLKETQYF.

This clonotype showed up many times. This chain joins TRBV7-8 and TRBJ2-1, with 12 nucleotides matching TRBD2. CDR3 length: 19 residues. The germline gives CDR1 SGHVS, CDR2 FQNEAQ. V lost 1 base to trimming and J lost 1 base; unmatched junction nucleotides: 8. This CDR3 is CASSLGLAGVPGSYNEQFF. The DNA of the CDR3 is TGTGCCAGCAGCTTAGGACTAGCGGGGGTCCCTGGGTCCTACAATGAGCAGTTCTTC.

This clonotype was counted at least ten times. V gene TRBV7-8 combines with J gene TRBJ2-1; 15 nucleotides align to TRBD2. The CDR3 runs to 16 residues. In germline, CDR1 is SGHVS, CDR2 FQNEAQ. The ends lost 3 bases at V and 9 bases at J; junction bases unmatched: 6. As DNA, the CDR3 is TGTGCCAGCAGCTTCGGACTAGCGGGGGGGCCGGCTGAGCAGTTCTTC. It is translated as CASSFGLAGGPAEQFF.

Only a few counts were recorded for this clonotype. The J gene is TRBJ1-2, the V gene TRBV6-2 or TRBV6-3; D is ambiguous. Germline-derived CDR1 and CDR2 are MNHEY and SVGEGT. CDR3 length: 16 amino acids. Trimming stripped 0 bases from V and 4 bases from J, with 15 bases between. CDR3 DNA: TGTGCCAGCAGTTACTCGAGAAAGGAGTTTTCCTATGGCTACACCTTC. Its translation is CASSYSRKEFSYGYTF.

V usage is TRBV19 and J usage is TRBJ2-2; no reliable D call. V was pared by 3 bases and J by 3 bases, with 2 bases between. In germline, CDR1 is LNHDA, CDR2 SQIVND (reference sequence). The CDR3 has 12 residues. The CDR3 region has the DNA TGTGCCAGTAGTATGGACACCGGGGAGCTGTTTTTT. This codes for CASSMDTGELFF.

This clonotype has just a few counts. The chain is built from TRBV29-1 and TRBJ1-1, with D tentatively TRBD1 (5 bases). Germline CDR1 is SQVTM and CDR2 is ANQGSEA. The V end lost 6 bases, the J end lost 4 bases, and 15 bases lay between the germline ends. This CDR3 is 13 amino acids long. DNA of the CDR3: TGCAGCGTCACCGGGGGTGGAGGCACTGAAGCTTTCTTT. As protein: CSVTGGGGTEAFF. The complete variable domain, with remaining parts taken from reference TRBV29-1 and TRBJ1-1, reads SAVISQKPSRDICQRGTSLTIQCQVDSQVTMMFWYRQQPGQSLTLIATANQGSEATYESGFVIDKFPISRPNLTFSTLTVSNMSPEDSSIYLCSVTGGGGTEAFFGQGTRLTVV.

In its sample, this clonotype was seen a few times. The genes are TRBV6-1 and TRBJ2-2; D might be TRBD1 or TRBD2, each matching 5 bases. Germline V gene data show CDR1 as MNHNS and CDR2 as SASEGT. The CDR3 covers 17 residues. V was cut by 4 bases and J by 3 bases, with 18 bases left in between. CDR3 coding DNA: TGTGCCAGCAGTGCACACCGGGACCCGCGTTACACCGGGGAGCTGTTTTTT. As protein: CASSAHRDPRYTGELFF.

This clonotype was counted only a few times. The chain employs TRBV7-2 and TRBJ2-5; 9 bases map to TRBD2. J gave up 4 bases and V 4 bases, and 7 bases lay outside the gene matches. The CDR3 consists of 15 residues. Germline lookup yields CDR1 SGHTA and CDR2 FQGNSA. The CDR3, as DNA: TGTGCCAGCAGCTATGGACTAGCGAAAAGAGAGACCCAGTACTTC. Translating it yields CASSYGLAKRETQYF.

This clonotype has only a few counts. This chain uses TRBV10-3 with TRBJ1-2; D may be TRBD1 (5 bases). The CDR3 is 18 residues long. Germline loops: CDR1 ENHRY, CDR2 SYGVKD. The germline V and J ends were trimmed by 0 bases and 4 bases, with 21 bases remaining between them. In DNA form, the CDR3 reads TGTGCCATCAGTGAGTCTGAGGGACCAGGAGGAACTCCCTATGGCTACACCTTC. It specifies CAISESEGPGGTPYGYTF.

In this sample, this clonotype turned up a few times. The rearrangement joins TRBV6-5 to TRBJ2-1; TRBD1 matches 9 bases. This CDR3 has 15 residues. V lost 6 bases to trimming and J lost 7 bases; unmatched junction nucleotides: 10. Germline V gene sequence: CDR1 MNHEY, CDR2 SVGAGI. The CDR3 spells CASRSGTGWRNEQFF. CDR3 in DNA: TGTGCCAGCAGGTCCGGGACAGGGTGGCGGAATGAGCAGTTCTTC.

The chain links TRBV12-3 or TRBV12-4 to TRBJ2-2; 9 nucleotides align to TRBD2. The CDR3 sequence is 17 residues long. The V gene end was trimmed by 4 bases and the J gene end by 7 bases; junction bases not matched to a gene: 13. The CDR3 reads CASSSSGGPLLVGELFF. In nucleotides, the CDR3 is TGTGCCAGCAGTTCAAGCGGGGGGCCCCTCTTAGTCGGGGAGCTGTTTTTT.

This clonotype was found a few times. This rearrangement joins TRBV6-1 to TRBJ2-2; D gene ambiguous. This CDR3 has 12 amino acids. V shed 6 bases and J shed 5 bases, with 7 bases lying between them. Germline V CDR1 and CDR2: MNHNS, SASEGT. CDR3 region: CASRFGTGELFF. The CDR3 bases are TGTGCCAGCAGGTTTGGGACCGGGGAGCTGTTTTTT.

This clonotype occurred many times. This sequence joins TRBV12-3 or TRBV12-4 and TRBJ1-6; D is unclear. The ends were cut back, 9 bases at V and 0 bases at J, with 9 bases in the middle. The CDR3 sequence is 14 residues long. The CDR3 loop reads CARDLSSYNSPLHF. The CDR3 DNA is TGTGCCAGAGACCTGAGCTCCTATAATTCACCCCTCCACTTT.

This clonotype was counted a few times. V usage is TRBV4-1 and J usage is TRBJ2-7; 9 bases fit TRBD1. This CDR3 spans 14 amino acids. CDR1 is MGHRA, CDR2 YSYEKL, per germline. The junction had 4 bases not matched to a gene; V was cut back by 1 base and J by 6 bases. CDR3 sequence: CASSQGTGAFEQYV. The CDR3 region has the DNA TGCGCCAGCAGCCAAGGGACAGGGGCTTTCGAGCAGTACGTC.

In this sample, this clonotype turned up many times. The chain recombines TRBV7-2 with TRBJ2-1; TRBD2 is a possible D gene (6 bases). Trimming left V 1 base short and J 4 bases short, with 11 bases between. Germline-derived CDR1 and CDR2 are SGHTA and FQGNSA. The length of the CDR3 is 15 residues. This CDR3 is CASSLGRTKYNEQFF. The CDR3 coding sequence is TGTGCCAGCAGCTTAGGTAGGACTAAATACAATGAGCAGTTCTTC. The whole variable domain, filled in from reference TRBV7-2 and TRBJ2-1, reads GAGVSQSPSNKVTEKGKDVELRCDPISGHTALYWYRQSLGQGLEFLIYFQGNSAPDKSGLPSDRFSAERTGGSVSTLTIQRTQQEDSAVYLCASSLGRTKYNEQFFGPGTRLTVL.

This clonotype was seen a single time. The chain has TRBV27 and TRBJ2-2; D may correspond to TRBD1 or TRBD2 (6 bases each). The germline V gene has CDR1 MNHEY and CDR2 SMNVEV (reference sequence). The V end was cut by 6 bases, the J end by 6 bases, with 11 bases between. The CDR3 sequence is 13 residues long. The CDR3 nucleotides read TGTGCCAGCAGCCCGGGGGCTTCCGGGGAGCTGTTTTTT. It encodes CASSPGASGELFF.

The table lists this clonotype with a few counts. CDR3 amino acids: CARGGGRQPQHF. The CDR3 coding sequence is TGTGCCAGGGGGGGAGGGCGGCAGCCCCAGCATTTT. The rearrangement uses TRBV19 and TRBJ1-5; D is perhaps TRBD1 (5 bases). The CDR3 contains 12 residues. Germline loops: CDR1 LNHDA, CDR2 SQIVND (reference sequence). The V and J ends lost 9 bases and 7 bases respectively, with 13 bases between them.

The chain links TRBV2 to TRBJ2-3; TRBD2 might be the D (6 bases). Per the germline V gene, CDR1 is SNHLY and CDR2 is FYNNEI. The CDR3 covers 15 residues. V lost 5 bases, J lost 8 bases, and 20 bases lay in between. The CDR3 DNA follows: TGTGCCAGCAGTTTTGGGGCCGGCCTCGGGGGTACGCAGTATTTT. It codes for CASSFGAGLGGTQYF.

This clonotype was seen a handful of times. The V and J genes are TRBV12-3 or TRBV12-4 and TRBJ2-7, with 8 bases aligning to TRBD2. This CDR3 is built from 12 residues. V shed 5 bases and J 6 bases; nucleotides not matched to a gene: 3. The CDR3 DNA follows: TGTGCCAGCAGTCTTCTAGCGGGCGAGCAGTACGTC. Residues: CASSLLAGEQYV.

The chain has TRBV27 and TRBJ1-4; the match to TRBD1 covers 8 bases. In germline, CDR1 is MNHEY, CDR2 SMNVEV (reference sequence). CDR3 length equals 14 residues. J gave up 10 bases and V 5 bases, and 9 bases lay outside the gene matches. The CDR3 coding sequence is TGTGCCAGCAGTCCAGGGGGCGGATTTGGAAAACTGTTTTTT. It translates to CASSPGGGFGKLFF.

This clonotype was seen a handful of times. V gene TRBV19 combines with J gene TRBJ1-1; D gene uncertain. The CDR3 runs to 13 residues. CDR1 LNHDA and CDR2 SQIVND come from the germline V gene (reference sequence). V lost 4 bases and J lost 4, with 10 bases in between. CDR3 region: CASSKVPGTEAFF. CDR3 in DNA: TGTGCCAGTAGTAAGGTTCCTGGCACTGAAGCTTTCTTT.

The chain is built from TRBV11-1 and TRBJ2-1, with D possibly being TRBD2 (7 bases). Germline V lookup: CDR1 SGHAT, CDR2 FQDESV (reference sequence). Trimming cost V 3 bases and J 7 bases, with 16 bases left between them. This CDR3 has 15 residues. The CDR3 region is CASSLIGGGANEQFF. The DNA for the CDR3 is TGTGCCAGCAGCTTGATAGGTGGGGGGGCAAATGAGCAGTTCTTC. Full variable domain (missing parts from reference TRBV11-1 and TRBJ2-1): EAEVAQSPRYKITEKSQAVAFWCDPISGHATLYWYRQILGQGPELLVQFQDESVVDDSQLPKDRFSAERLKGVDSTLKIQPAELGDSAMYLCASSLIGGGANEQFFGPGTRLTVL.

The chain's CDR3 is CASSVEAFF. The CDR3 coding sequence is TGTGCCAGCAGTGTCGAAGCTTTCTTT. The V call is TRBV2, the J call TRBJ1-1, with D uncertain. The germline V gene encodes CDR1 SNHLY and CDR2 FYNNEI. This CDR3 is built from 9 residues. V dropped 4 bases and J dropped 8 bases, with 2 bases sitting between them.